The T cell receptor (beta chain) described here comes from a study of technical replicates of blood from several donors. The protocol was immunoSEQ multiplex PCR, while the TCRdb copy is restricted to in-frame clones and leaves out a portion. In the table there are about 59,000 clones, about 94% of which are singletons. The source material was PBMCs. The source is a human donor in good health. Some clones in this sample may be carry-over from other donors' samples.

CDR3 sequence (DNA): TGCGCCAGCAGCTTGGCCCACGGGGGAGCAACTAATGAAAAACTGTTTTTT. As protein: CASSLAHGGATNEKLFF. The chain carries TRBV5-1 and TRBJ1-4, with D perhaps matching TRBD1 (5 bases). V was pared by 0 bases and J by 0 bases, with 12 bases between. From germline, CDR1 is SGHRS and CDR2 YFSETQ. This CDR3 contains 17 residues.